This TCR beta chain was recovered during a study of T cells in Graves' hyperthyroidism and ophthalmopathy. RNA transcripts gave rise to amplified TCR beta CDR3 regions. HTBI primers were the set used in a first-round RT-PCR of the TCR CDR3. MiXCR was run by TCRdb on the multiplex PCR reads, yielding one entry per CDR3 protein. The sample includes 650,000 to 750,000 distinct CDR3 sequences, about 14% of them seen just once. The CDR3 is 16 amino acids. V dropped 1 base and J dropped 2 bases, with 12 bases sitting between them. Germline CDR1 reads LNHDA; CDR2 reads SQIVND (reference sequence). The study enrolled patients aged 18 to 65 with newly diagnosed hyperthyroidism of under 2 months' duration.

Source material: blood. The origin of this receptor is a woman younger than 35 with Graves' hyperthyroidism. This rearrangement joins TRBV19 to TRBJ2-1; perhaps TRBD1 as D (5 bases). CDR3 sequence (DNA): TGTGCCAGTAGTATAGTCTCCGGACAAGCCTACAATGAGCAGTTCTTC. This translates into CASSIVSGQAYNEQFF.